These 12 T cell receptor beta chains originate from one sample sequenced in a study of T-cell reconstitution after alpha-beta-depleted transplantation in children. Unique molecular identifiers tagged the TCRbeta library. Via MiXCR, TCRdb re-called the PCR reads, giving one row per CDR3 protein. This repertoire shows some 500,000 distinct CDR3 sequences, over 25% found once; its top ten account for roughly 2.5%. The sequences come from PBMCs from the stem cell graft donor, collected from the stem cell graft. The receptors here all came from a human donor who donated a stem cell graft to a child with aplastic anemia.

The CDR3 spells CASSLEGGGHNEQFF. The CDR3 region has the DNA TGTGCCAGCAGCTTAGAAGGCGGAGGACACAATGAGCAGTTCTTC. The genes are TRBV11-3 and TRBJ2-1; D perhaps matches TRBD2 (5 bases). Looked up from germline, CDR1 is SGHNT and CDR2 is YENEEA. The CDR3 spans 15 residues. The V and J ends lost 0 bases and 5 bases respectively, with 11 bases between them.

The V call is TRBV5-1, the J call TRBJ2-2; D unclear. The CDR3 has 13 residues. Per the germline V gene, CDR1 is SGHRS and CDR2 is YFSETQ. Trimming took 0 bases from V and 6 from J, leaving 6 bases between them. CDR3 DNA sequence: TGCGCCAGCAGCTTGGAAGTCGCCGGGGAGCTGTTTTTT. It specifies CASSLEVAGELFF.

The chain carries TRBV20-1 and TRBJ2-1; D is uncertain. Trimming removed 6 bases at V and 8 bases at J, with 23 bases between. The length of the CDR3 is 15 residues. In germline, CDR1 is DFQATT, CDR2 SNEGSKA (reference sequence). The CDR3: CSAKLKLTPWDEQFF. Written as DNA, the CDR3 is TGCAGTGCCAAGCTTAAGCTAACCCCTTGGGATGAGCAGTTCTTC.

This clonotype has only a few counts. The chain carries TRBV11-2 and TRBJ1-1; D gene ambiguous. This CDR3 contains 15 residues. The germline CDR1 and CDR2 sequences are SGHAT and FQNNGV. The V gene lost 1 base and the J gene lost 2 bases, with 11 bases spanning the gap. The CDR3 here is CASSLVASQNTEAFF. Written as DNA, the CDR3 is TGTGCCAGCAGCTTAGTGGCATCGCAAAACACTGAAGCTTTCTTT.

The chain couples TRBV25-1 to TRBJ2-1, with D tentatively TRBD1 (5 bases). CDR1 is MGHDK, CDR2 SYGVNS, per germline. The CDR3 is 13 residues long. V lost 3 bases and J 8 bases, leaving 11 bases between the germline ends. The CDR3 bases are TGTGCCAGCAGTGAGGGGCGAGGTGATGAGCAGTTCTTC. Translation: CASSEGRGDEQFF.

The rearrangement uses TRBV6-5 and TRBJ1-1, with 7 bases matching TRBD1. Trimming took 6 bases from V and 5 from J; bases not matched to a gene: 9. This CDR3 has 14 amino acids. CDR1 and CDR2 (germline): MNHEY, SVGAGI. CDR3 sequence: CASRYDRAKTEAFF. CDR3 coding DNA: TGTGCCAGCAGGTATGACAGGGCCAAGACTGAAGCTTTCTTT.

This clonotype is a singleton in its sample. The chain's CDR3 is CASSIRPTGLSYNEQFF. The CDR3 coding sequence is TGTGCCAGTAGTATTCGCCCTACAGGGTTGTCCTACAATGAGCAGTTCTTC. The chain combines TRBV19 with TRBJ2-1, with a possible D match to TRBD1 (6 bases). The CDR3 is 17 residues long. V was trimmed by 3 bases and J by 1 base, leaving 16 bases between them. From germline, CDR1 is LNHDA and CDR2 SQIVND (reference sequence).

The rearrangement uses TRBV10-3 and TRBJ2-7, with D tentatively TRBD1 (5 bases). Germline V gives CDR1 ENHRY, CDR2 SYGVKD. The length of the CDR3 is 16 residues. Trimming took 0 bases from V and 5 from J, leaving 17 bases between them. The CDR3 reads CAISESGRAASNEQYF. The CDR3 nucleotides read TGTGCCATCAGTGAGTCGGGCAGGGCGGCCTCGAACGAGCAGTACTTC.

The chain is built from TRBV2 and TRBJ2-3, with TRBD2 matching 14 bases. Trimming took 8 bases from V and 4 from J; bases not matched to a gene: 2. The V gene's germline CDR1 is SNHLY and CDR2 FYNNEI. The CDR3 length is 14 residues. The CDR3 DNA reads TGTGCCAGCGGGGGACTAGCGGGAGCAGATACGCAGTATTTT. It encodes CASGGLAGADTQYF.

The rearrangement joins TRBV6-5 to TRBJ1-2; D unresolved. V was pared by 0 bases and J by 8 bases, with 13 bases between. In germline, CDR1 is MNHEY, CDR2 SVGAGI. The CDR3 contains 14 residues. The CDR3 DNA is TGTGCCAGCAGTTACTCGGGCGGGGAGAGGGGCTACACCTTC. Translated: CASSYSGGERGYTF.

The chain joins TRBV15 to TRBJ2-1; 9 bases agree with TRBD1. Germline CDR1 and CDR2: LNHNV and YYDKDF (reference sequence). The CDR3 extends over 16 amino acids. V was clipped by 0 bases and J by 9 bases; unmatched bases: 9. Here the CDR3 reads CATSRDGGTGSREQFF. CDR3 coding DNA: TGTGCCACCAGCAGAGATGGAGGGACAGGGTCCCGTGAGCAGTTCTTC.

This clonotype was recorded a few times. CDR3 nucleotide sequence: TGTGCCAGCAGTGTAACAGGGGGCGGCTACGAGCAGTACTTC. This encodes CASSVTGGGYEQYF. The chain uses TRBV12-3 or TRBV12-4 and TRBJ2-7; 9 bases are a match to TRBD1. CDR3 length: 14 amino acids. With 5 bases clipped from V and 3 bases from J, the junction kept 5 bases outside the gene matches.